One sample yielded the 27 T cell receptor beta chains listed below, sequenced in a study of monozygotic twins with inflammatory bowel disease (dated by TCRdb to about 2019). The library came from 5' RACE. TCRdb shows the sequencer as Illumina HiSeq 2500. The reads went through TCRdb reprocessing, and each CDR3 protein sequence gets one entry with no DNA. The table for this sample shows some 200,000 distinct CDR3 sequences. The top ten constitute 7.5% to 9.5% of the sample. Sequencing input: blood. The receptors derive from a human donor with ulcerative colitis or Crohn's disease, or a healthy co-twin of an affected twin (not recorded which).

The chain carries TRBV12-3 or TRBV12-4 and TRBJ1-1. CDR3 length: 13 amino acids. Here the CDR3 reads CAILSPSDTEAFF.

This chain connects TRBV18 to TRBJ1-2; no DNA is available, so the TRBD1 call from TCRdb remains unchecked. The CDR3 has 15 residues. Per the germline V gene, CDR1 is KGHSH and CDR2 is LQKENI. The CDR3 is CASSPPKQGAYGYTF.

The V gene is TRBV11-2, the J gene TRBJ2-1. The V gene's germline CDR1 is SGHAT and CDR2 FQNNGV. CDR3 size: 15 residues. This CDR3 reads CASSFTGGSYNEQFF.

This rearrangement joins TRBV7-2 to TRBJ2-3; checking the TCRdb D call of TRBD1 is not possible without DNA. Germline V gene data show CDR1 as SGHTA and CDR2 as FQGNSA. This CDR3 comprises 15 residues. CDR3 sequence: CASSFRRGAGDTQYF.

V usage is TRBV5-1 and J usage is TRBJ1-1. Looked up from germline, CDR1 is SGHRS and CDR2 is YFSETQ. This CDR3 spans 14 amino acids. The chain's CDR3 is CASSLSGLEGEAFF.

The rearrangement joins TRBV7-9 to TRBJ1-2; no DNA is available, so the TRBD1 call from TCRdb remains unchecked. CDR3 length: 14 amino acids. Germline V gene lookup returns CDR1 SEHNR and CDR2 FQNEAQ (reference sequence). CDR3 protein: CASSPDRINYGYTF.

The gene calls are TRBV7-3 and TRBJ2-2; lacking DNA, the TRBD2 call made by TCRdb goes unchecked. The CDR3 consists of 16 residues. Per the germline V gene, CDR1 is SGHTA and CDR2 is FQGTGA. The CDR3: CASSLTSLFNTGELFF.

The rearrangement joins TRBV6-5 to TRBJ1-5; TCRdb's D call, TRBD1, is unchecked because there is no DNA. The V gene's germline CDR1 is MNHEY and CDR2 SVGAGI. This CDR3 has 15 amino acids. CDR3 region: CASSRQGTGNQPQHF.

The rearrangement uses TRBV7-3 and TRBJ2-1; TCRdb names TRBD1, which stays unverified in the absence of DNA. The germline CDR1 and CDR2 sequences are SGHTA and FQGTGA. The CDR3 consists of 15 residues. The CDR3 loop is CASSLTGGEVNEQFF.

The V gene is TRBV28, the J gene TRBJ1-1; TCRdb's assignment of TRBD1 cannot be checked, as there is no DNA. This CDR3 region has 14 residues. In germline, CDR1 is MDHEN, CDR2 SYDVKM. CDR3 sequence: CASSSSGGKTEAFF.

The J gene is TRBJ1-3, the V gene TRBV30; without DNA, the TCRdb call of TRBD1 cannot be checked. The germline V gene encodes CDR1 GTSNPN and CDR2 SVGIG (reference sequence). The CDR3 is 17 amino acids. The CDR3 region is CAWSVGGTGPSGNTIYF.

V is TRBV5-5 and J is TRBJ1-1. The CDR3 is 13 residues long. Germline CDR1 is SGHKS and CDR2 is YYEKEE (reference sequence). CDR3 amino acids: CASSSQRVTEAFF.

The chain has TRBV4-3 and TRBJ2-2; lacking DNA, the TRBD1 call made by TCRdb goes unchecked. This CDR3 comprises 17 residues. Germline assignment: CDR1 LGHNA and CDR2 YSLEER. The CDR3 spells CASSQDPAGAYTGELFF.

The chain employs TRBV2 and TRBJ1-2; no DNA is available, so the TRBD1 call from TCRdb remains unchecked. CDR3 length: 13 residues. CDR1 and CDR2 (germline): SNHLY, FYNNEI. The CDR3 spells CASSVDGGHGYTF.

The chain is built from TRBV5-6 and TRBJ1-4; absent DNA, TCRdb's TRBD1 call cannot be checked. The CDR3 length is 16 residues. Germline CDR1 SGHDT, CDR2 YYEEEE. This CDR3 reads CASSPGLEATNEKLFF.

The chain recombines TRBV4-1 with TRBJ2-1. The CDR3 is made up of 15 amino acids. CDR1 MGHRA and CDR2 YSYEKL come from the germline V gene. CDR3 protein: CASREWAQSNNEQFF.

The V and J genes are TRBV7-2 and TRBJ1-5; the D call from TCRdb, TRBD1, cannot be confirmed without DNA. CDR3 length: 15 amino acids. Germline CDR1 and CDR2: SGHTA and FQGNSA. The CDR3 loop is CASSPTGTGGQPQHF. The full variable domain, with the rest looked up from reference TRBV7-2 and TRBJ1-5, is GAGVSQSPSNKVTEKGKDVELRCDPISGHTALYWYRQSLGQGLEFLIYFQGNSAPDKSGLPSDRFSAERTGGSVSTLTIQRTQQEDSAVYLCASSPTGTGGQPQHFGDGTRLSIL.

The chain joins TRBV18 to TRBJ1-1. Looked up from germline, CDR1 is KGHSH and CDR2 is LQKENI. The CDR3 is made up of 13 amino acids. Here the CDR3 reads CASSPKENTEAFF.

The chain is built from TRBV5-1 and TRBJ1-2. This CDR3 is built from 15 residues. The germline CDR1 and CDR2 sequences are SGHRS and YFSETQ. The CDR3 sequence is CASSLGRELNYGYTF.

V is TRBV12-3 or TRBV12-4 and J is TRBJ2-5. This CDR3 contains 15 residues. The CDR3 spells CASSLLRFGQETQYF.

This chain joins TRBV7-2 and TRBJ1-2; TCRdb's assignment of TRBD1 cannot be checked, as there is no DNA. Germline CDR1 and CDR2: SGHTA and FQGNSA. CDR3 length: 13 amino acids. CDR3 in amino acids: CASSFQGQSHYTF.

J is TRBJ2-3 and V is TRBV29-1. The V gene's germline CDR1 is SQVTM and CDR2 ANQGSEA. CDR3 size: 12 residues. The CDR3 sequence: CSVLIYTDTQYF.

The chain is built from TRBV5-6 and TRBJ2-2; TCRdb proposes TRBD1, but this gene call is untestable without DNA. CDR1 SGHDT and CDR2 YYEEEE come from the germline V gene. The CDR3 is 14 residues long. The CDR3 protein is CASRGQGSTGELFF.

The CDR3 region is CASRGAHNEKLFF. The chain has TRBV7-9 and TRBJ1-4; the D call of TRBD1 rests on TCRdb alone, since no DNA is present to check it. This CDR3 spans 13 amino acids. CDR1 and CDR2 from the germline V gene are SEHNR and FQNEAQ (reference sequence).

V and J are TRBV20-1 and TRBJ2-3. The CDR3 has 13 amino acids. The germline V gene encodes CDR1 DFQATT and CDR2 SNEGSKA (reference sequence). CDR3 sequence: CSASSGAPDTQYF.

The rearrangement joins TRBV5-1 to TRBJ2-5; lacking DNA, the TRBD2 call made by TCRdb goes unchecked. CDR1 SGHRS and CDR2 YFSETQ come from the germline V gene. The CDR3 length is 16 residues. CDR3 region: CASSLGLAVLQETQYF. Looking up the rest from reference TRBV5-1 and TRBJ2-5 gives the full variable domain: KAGVTQTPRYLIKTRGQQVTLSCSPISGHRSVSWYQQTPGQGLQFLFEYFSETQRNKGNFPGRFSGRQFSNSRSEMNVSTLELGDSALYLCASSLGLAVLQETQYFGPGTRLLVL.

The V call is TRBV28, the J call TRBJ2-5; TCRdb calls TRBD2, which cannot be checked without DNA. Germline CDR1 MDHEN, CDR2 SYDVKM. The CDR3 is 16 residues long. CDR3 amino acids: CASSRGASLDGRGQYF.